These 23 T cell receptor beta chains originate from one sample sequenced in a study of T cells in Graves' hyperthyroidism and ophthalmopathy. Amplification targeted TCR beta CDR3 regions from RNA transcripts. HTBI primers were the set used in a first-round RT-PCR of the TCR CDR3. TCRdb reanalysed the multiplex PCR reads using MiXCR and keeps one entry per CDR3 protein. The profile shows 800,000 or so distinct CDR3 sequences, 35% to 40% of them singletons. Material: blood. Every receptor here comes from a man between 18 and 35 years old with Graves' hyperthyroidism.

The J gene is TRBJ2-2, the V gene TRBV12-3 or TRBV12-4; D not resolved. This CDR3 region has 12 residues. V lost 5 bases, J lost 6 bases, and 7 bases lay in between. The CDR3 is CASSGRAGELFF. CDR3 bases: TGTGCCAGCAGTGGTAGGGCCGGGGAGCTGTTTTTT.

This clonotype occurred many times. The rearrangement links TRBV25-1 to TRBJ2-2; D not resolved. This CDR3 has 16 amino acids. Germline V gene sequence: CDR1 MGHDK, CDR2 SYGVNS. The V end was cut by 0 bases, the J end by 4 bases, with 12 bases between. The CDR3 DNA is TGTGCCAGCAGTGAATATTTTCCACTTGCCACCGGGGAGCTGTTTTTT. It specifies CASSEYFPLATGELFF. The full variable domain, with the rest looked up from reference TRBV25-1 and TRBJ2-2, is EADIYQTPRYLVIGTGKKITLECSQTMGHDKMYWYQQDPGMELHLIHYSYGVNSTEKGDLSSESTVSRIRTEHFPLTLESARPSHTSQYLCASSEYFPLATGELFFGEGSRLTVL.

This clonotype was found once. One end of the junction is discordant with germline, which a read error may explain. J is TRBJ1-5 and V is TRBV19, with a possible D match to TRBD1 (6 bases). Germline CDR1 reads LNHDA; CDR2 reads SQIVND (reference sequence). The CDR3 is made up of 14 amino acids. The DNA for the CDR3 is TGTGCCAGTAGCACCGGACAGTTTAATCGGCCCCAGCATTTT. The encoded protein is CASSTGQFNRPQHF.

In its sample, this clonotype was seen a few times. The V gene is TRBV9, the J gene TRBJ1-1; D remains unclear. The V and J ends lost 2 bases and 4 bases respectively, with 12 bases between them. The CDR3 covers 14 residues. Germline assignment: CDR1 SGDLS and CDR2 YYNGEE. CDR3 DNA sequence: TGTGCCAGCAGCGTGGGGTCCTCCTTCACTGAAGCTTTCTTT. This translates into CASSVGSSFTEAFF.

This clonotype was detected many times. V is TRBV10-2 and J is TRBJ1-1; D is uncertain. Between the trimmed V and J ends, which lost 5 bases and 6 bases, there was a span of 13 bases. The CDR3 contains 13 residues. CDR1 is WSHSY, CDR2 SAAADI, per germline. This CDR3 is CASSRAVSAEAFF. For the CDR3, the DNA is TGCGCCAGCAGTCGGGCCGTAAGCGCTGAAGCTTTCTTT.

This clonotype was detected a few times. The chain couples TRBV7-9 to TRBJ1-1, with D hard to call. CDR3 length equals 13 residues. From germline, CDR1 is SEHNR and CDR2 FQNEAQ (reference sequence). Trimming cost V 5 bases and J 3 bases, with 10 bases left between them. This chain's CDR3 is CASSPTDYTEAFF. The CDR3 DNA follows: TGTGCCAGCAGCCCGACCGACTACACTGAAGCTTTCTTT.

With respect to this clonotype: It is likely a read error, because the conserved phenylalanine at the end of the CDR3 is missing. This chain links TRBV6-6 with TRBJ1-1; tentative D call: TRBD1 (5 bases). V was cut by 6 bases and J by 6 bases, with 14 bases left in between. The length of the CDR3 is 13 residues. Germline loops: CDR1 MNHNY, CDR2 SVGAGI (reference sequence). CDR3 coding DNA: TGTGCCAGCAGGGGGCGAGGTGACTCTGAAGCTTTCCTT. It encodes CASRGRGDSEAFL.

This clonotype was detected only a few times. J is TRBJ2-7 and V is TRBV7-2; 11 bases line up with TRBD2. CDR1 and CDR2 from the germline V gene are SGHTA and FQGNSA. There are 13 residues in the CDR3. Trimming cost V 3 bases and J 6 bases; bases outside gene matches: 1. The CDR3 region is CASSFGTSGEQYF. For the CDR3, the DNA is TGTGCCAGCAGCTTCGGGACTAGCGGCGAGCAGTACTTC.

This clonotype showed up just a few times. This chain uses TRBV9 with TRBJ1-2, with D uncertain. CDR1 and CDR2 from the germline V gene are SGDLS and YYNGEE. CDR3 length: 15 amino acids. Trimming removed 4 bases at V and 2 bases at J, with 15 bases between. The CDR3 nucleotides are TGTGCCAGCAGCCTCGAACCCGGAGGAAACTATGGCTACACCTTC. Translated, it gives CASSLEPGGNYGYTF.

CDR3 nucleotides: TGTGCCAGTCGGGGGACAGGGGATAGCTATGGCTACACCTTC. Residues: CASRGTGDSYGYTF. This chain uses TRBV19 with TRBJ1-2, with 10 bases identical to TRBD1. This CDR3 is 14 amino acids long. Looked up from germline, CDR1 is LNHDA and CDR2 is SQIVND (reference sequence). V lost 8 bases and J lost 4; bases outside the gene matches: 7.

This clonotype showed up just a few times. The V call is TRBV7-3, the J call TRBJ2-5; TRBD1 matches 7 bases. The length of the CDR3 is 15 residues. Germline V gene sequence: CDR1 SGHTA, CDR2 FQGTGA. The J segment lost 1 base and the V segment lost 5 bases, leaving 7 bases of the junction unmatched. The CDR3 reads CASSLYRTGQETQYF. As DNA, the CDR3 is TGTGCCAGCAGCCTGTATCGGACAGGCCAAGAGACCCAGTACTTC.

This clonotype was seen only a few times. In DNA form, the CDR3 reads TGCGCCAGCAGCCAGAACATGGACAGTAATCAGCCCCAGCATTTT. This sequence encodes CASSQNMDSNQPQHF. This chain uses TRBV4-1 with TRBJ1-5, with D possibly TRBD1 on 6 matching bases. The CDR3 spans 15 residues. V shed 3 bases and J shed 4 bases, with 13 bases lying between them. The V gene's germline CDR1 is MGHRA and CDR2 YSYEKL.

This clonotype was detected ten times or more. The gene calls are TRBV10-3 and TRBJ1-3; D not certain. Looked up from germline, CDR1 is ENHRY and CDR2 is SYGVKD. This CDR3 has 15 amino acids. V was pared by 0 bases and J by 0 bases, with 6 bases between. CDR3 in amino acids: CAISESIASGNTIYF. CDR3 nucleotides: TGTGCCATCAGTGAGTCGATAGCCTCTGGAAACACCATATATTTT.

This clonotype was counted between two and nine times. This chain uses TRBV4-3 with TRBJ2-7; D is perhaps TRBD2 (6 bases). Trimming shortened V by 0 bases and J by 2 bases, and 14 bases separated the two germline ends. The CDR3 length is 16 residues. The germline gives CDR1 LGHNA, CDR2 YSLEER. CDR3 in amino acids: CASSQDSLAPTYEQYF. The CDR3 coding sequence is TGCGCCAGCAGCCAAGATAGTCTAGCGCCTACCTACGAGCAGTACTTC.

This clonotype was found many times. This chain connects TRBV10-3 to TRBJ1-5, with a weak D call TRBD1 (6 bases). The CDR3 spans 15 residues. Germline lookup yields CDR1 ENHRY and CDR2 SYGVKD. V lost 3 bases to trimming and J lost 2 bases, with 11 bases between them. The CDR3 coding sequence is TGTGCCATCAGTGACCCCAGGGGTGGCAATCAGCCCCAGCATTTT. Protein sequence: CAISDPRGGNQPQHF.

This clonotype occurred a few times. The V call is TRBV12-3 or TRBV12-4, the J call TRBJ1-3, with TRBD1 matching over 9 bases. The CDR3 is made up of 14 amino acids. V lost 6 bases, J lost 3 bases, and 3 bases stayed unmatched. The CDR3: CASRGTGHGNTIYF. The CDR3 nucleotides read TGTGCCAGCAGAGGGACAGGGCATGGAAACACCATATATTTT.

The table lists this clonotype with many counts. This rearrangement joins TRBV19 to TRBJ1-5; 7 bases line up with TRBD1. Unmatched junction bases numbered 2, after V lost 3 bases and J lost 0 bases. Germline CDR1 LNHDA, CDR2 SQIVND (reference sequence). The CDR3 contains 15 residues. DNA of the CDR3: TGTGCCAGTAGTATGGCAGGGGGTAGCAATCAGCCCCAGCATTTT. It specifies CASSMAGGSNQPQHF.

On this clonotype: This may come from a read error, since a much larger clone is one base off. The chain links TRBV6-5 to TRBJ1-5, with 8 bases matching TRBD1. The junction had 2 bases not matched to a gene; V was cut back by 4 bases and J by 3 bases. CDR1 is MNHEY, CDR2 SVGAGI, per germline. The CDR3 covers 14 residues. CDR3 DNA sequence: TGTGCCAGCAGTTTCAGGGGGCTCAATCAGCCCCAGCATTTT. Its translation is CASSFRGLNQPQHF.

The chain carries TRBV6-2 or TRBV6-3 and TRBJ1-5, with a tentative D call TRBD1 (5 bases). CDR1 and CDR2 from the germline V gene are MNHEY and SVGEGT. With 0 bases removed from V and 6 bases from J, the gap between germline ends came to 9 bases. The CDR3 covers 14 residues. CDR3 loop: CASSYSWGLQPQHF. The CDR3 DNA reads TGTGCCAGCAGTTACTCTTGGGGCCTTCAGCCCCAGCATTTT.

This clonotype was observed a few times. The junction and the germline gene differ at one end; a read error may be behind it. The chain employs TRBV5-6 and TRBJ2-6; D possibly corresponds to TRBD1 (5 bases). This CDR3 is built from 13 residues. Germline V gene lookup returns CDR1 SGHDT and CDR2 YYEEEE. The chain's CDR3 is CASMGSGANALTF. The CDR3 region has the DNA TGTGCCAGTATGGGCTCTGGGGCCAACGCCCTGACTTTC.

This clonotype appeared many times. The chain is built from TRBV12-3 or TRBV12-4 and TRBJ1-5; no clear D. This CDR3 is built from 14 residues. V lost 2 bases, J lost 1 base, and 6 bases lay in between. The CDR3 sequence: CASSLRRSNQPQHF. The CDR3 region has the DNA TGTGCCAGCAGTTTAAGGAGGAGCAATCAGCCCCAGCATTTT.

The V gene is TRBV19, the J gene TRBJ2-7; 7 bases align to TRBD1. The CDR3 is 16 amino acids. The junction had 14 bases not matched to a gene; V was cut back by 3 bases and J by 6 bases. From germline, CDR1 is LNHDA and CDR2 SQIVND (reference sequence). As DNA, the CDR3 is TGTGCCAGTAGTATTTCGGCAGGGGGTATGGCATCCGAGCAGTACTTC. It codes for CASSISAGGMASEQYF. The complete variable domain, with remaining parts taken from reference TRBV19 and TRBJ2-7, reads DGGITQSPKYLFRKEGQNVTLSCEQNLNHDAMYWYRQDPGQGLRLIYYSQIVNDFQKGDIAEGYSVSREKKESFPLTVTSAQKNPTAFYLCASSISAGGMASEQYFGPGTRLTVT.

This clonotype was recorded only once. The V and J genes are TRBV2 and TRBJ1-2; TRBD1 matches at 7 bases. Germline V gene sequence: CDR1 SNHLY, CDR2 FYNNEI. V was clipped by 6 bases and J by 7 bases; unmatched bases: 11. CDR3 length: 14 amino acids. The DNA of the CDR3 is TGTGCCAGCAGCGACGGGCAGGGGGTATTTGGCTACACCTTC. It translates to CASSDGQGVFGYTF.